The table lists the clone carrying this TCR beta chain with many counts. The antigen remains undetermined. The time point is: patch test 3, about 24 weeks after DPC sensitization. Treatment here: therapeutic diphenylcyclopropenone sensitization with weekly scalp DPC. The data were taken from a study of human T cells and chemical hapten exposure. About the research overall: Small differences in pooled library volume mainly drove the variation in TCR yields per sample. General study findings and limits: The count of PT1 expanded TCRs correlated positively with patch test score.

Each cDNA molecule in the library carried unique molecular identifiers. In the study's own analysis: About 97,000 TCRs per sample was the median, with a range of roughly 23,224 to 750,000. TCRdb used MiXCR to reprocess the RACE reads, holding one entry per CDR3 protein. Here the V and J calls rest on TCRdb's processing, not on the authors' analysis. The sample records about 30,000 distinct CDR3 sequences, approximately 6% being singletons. This TCR derives from a man aged 25-45 years with alopecia areata. Some clones in this sample may be carry-over from other donors' samples. Specimen: whole blood, collected in connection with sensitization to the hapten diphenylcyclopropenone (DPC).

CDR3 in DNA: TGTGCCAGCAGTAGGTCCCTAGGGACCCAGTACTTC. This codes for CASSRSLGTQYF. The rearrangement links TRBV5-5 to TRBJ2-5; D gene ambiguous. The ends were cut back, 5 bases at V and 7 bases at J, with 12 bases in the middle. Germline CDR1 and CDR2: SGHKS and YYEKEE (reference sequence). This CDR3 is 12 amino acids long.